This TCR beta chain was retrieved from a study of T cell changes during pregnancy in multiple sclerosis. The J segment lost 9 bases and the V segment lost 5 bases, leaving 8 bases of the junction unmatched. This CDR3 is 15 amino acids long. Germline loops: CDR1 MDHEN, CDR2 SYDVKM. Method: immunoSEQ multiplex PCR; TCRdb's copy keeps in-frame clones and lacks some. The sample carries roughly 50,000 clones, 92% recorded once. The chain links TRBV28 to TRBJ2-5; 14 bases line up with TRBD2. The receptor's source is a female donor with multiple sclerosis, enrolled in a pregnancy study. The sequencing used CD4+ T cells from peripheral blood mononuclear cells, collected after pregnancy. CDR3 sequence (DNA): TGTGCCAGCAGTCGCGGGACTAGCGGGAGTGGGGCCCAGTACTTC. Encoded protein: CASSRGTSGSGAQYF.